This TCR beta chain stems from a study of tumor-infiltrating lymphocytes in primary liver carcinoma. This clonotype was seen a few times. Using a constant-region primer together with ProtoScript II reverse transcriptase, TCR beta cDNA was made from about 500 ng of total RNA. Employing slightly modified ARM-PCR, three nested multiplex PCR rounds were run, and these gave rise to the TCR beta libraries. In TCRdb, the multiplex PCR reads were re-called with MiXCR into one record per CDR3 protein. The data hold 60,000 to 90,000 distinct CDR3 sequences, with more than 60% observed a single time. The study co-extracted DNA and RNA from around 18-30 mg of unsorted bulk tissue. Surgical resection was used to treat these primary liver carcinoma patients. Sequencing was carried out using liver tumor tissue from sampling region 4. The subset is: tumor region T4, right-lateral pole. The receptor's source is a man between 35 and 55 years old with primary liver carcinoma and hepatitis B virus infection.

The CDR3 reads CATSDQRASGRSYNEQFF. Here the CDR3 DNA reads TGTGCCACCAGTGACCAGCGGGCTAGCGGACGCTCCTACAATGAGCAGTTCTTC. The chain uses TRBV24-1 and TRBJ2-1; 7 bases line up with TRBD2. CDR3 size: 18 residues. Germline V CDR1 and CDR2: KGHDR, SFDVKD. V lost 4 bases to trimming and J lost 0 bases; unmatched junction nucleotides: 11.